These 7 T cell receptor beta chains share one sample of origin, sequenced in a study of T cell responses to AZD1222 COVID-19 vaccine. The data were produced by immunoSEQ multiplex PCR, yet TCRdb's version contains in-frame clones alone and is incomplete. This table has fewer than 150,000 clones, 90% appearing once. The sample in question was peripheral blood, obtained on day 0 of AZD1222 vaccination. The receptors were gathered from an adult in good health.

The CDR3 bases are TGTGCCAGCAGCTTGACTACATTGTCCTACAATGAGCAGTTCTTC. Protein sequence: CASSLTTLSYNEQFF. This chain connects TRBV7-3 to TRBJ2-1; D is perhaps TRBD2 (5 bases). From germline, CDR1 is SGHTA and CDR2 FQGTGA. The CDR3 is 15 amino acids. V lost 3 bases and J 1 base, leaving 10 bases between the germline ends. Complete variable domain (other parts from reference TRBV7-3 and TRBJ2-1): GAGVSQTPSNKVTEKGKYVELRCDPISGHTALYWYRQSLGQGPEFLIYFQGTGAADDSGLPNDRFFAVRPEGSVSTLKIQRTERGDSAVYLCASSLTTLSYNEQFFGPGTRLTVL.

The chain joins TRBV7-8 to TRBJ2-3; D remains unclear. The CDR3 sequence is 17 residues long. Trimming took 2 bases from V and 5 from J, leaving 20 bases between them. Looked up from germline, CDR1 is SGHVS and CDR2 is FQNEAQ. This chain's CDR3 is CASSLKRGAVTLDTQYF. In DNA, the CDR3 is TGTGCCAGCAGCTTAAAACGCGGAGCTGTGACGCTAGATACGCAGTATTTT.

The chain carries TRBV7-9 and TRBJ1-2, with 10 bases identical to TRBD1. The CDR3 spans 19 residues. The germline gives CDR1 SEHNR, CDR2 FQNEAQ (reference sequence). With V trimmed by 1 base and J by 0 bases, 11 bases remained unmatched. The CDR3 loop is CASSLDWRTGGVANYGYTF. The DNA for the CDR3 is TGTGCCAGCAGCTTAGATTGGAGGACAGGGGGGGTAGCTAACTATGGCTACACCTTC.

This chain connects TRBV18 to TRBJ2-1, with a tentative D call TRBD2 (6 bases). Per germline, CDR1 KGHSH and CDR2 LQKENI. V was cut by 0 bases and J by 6 bases, with 15 bases left in between. The CDR3 is 16 residues long. The CDR3 nucleotides are TGTGCCAGCTCACCACCGACTAGTGAGGTCAGCAATGAGCAGTTCTTC. It codes for CASSPPTSEVSNEQFF.

This chain connects TRBV10-2 to TRBJ2-1; unclear D gene. The CDR3 is 14 residues long. The V end lost 6 bases, the J end lost 0 bases, and 9 bases lay between the germline ends. Germline V gives CDR1 WSHSY, CDR2 SAAADI. CDR3 coding DNA: TGCGCCAGCAGAGCCGAGAGCTCCTACAATGAGCAGTTCTTC. Protein: CASRAESSYNEQFF.

CDR3 sequence reads: CASSEIMDRIYGYTF. The CDR3 DNA is TGTGCCAGCAGTGAAATAATGGACAGAATCTATGGCTACACCTTC. The chain recombines TRBV6-1 with TRBJ1-2; perhaps TRBD1 as D (6 bases). CDR1 and CDR2 from the germline V gene are MNHNS and SASEGT. V was shortened by 2 bases and J by 4 bases, with 14 bases between the two germline ends. This CDR3 contains 15 residues.

The chain recombines TRBV18 with TRBJ1-1; TRBD1 might be the D (6 bases). Trimming cost V 6 bases and J 7 bases, with 21 bases left between them. The germline CDR1 and CDR2 sequences are KGHSH and LQKENI. This CDR3 is 15 amino acids long. The DNA for the CDR3 is TGTGCCAGCTCCCCGGCCGGCAGGGGCCCTAGTGAAGCTTTCTTT. Translated: CASSPAGRGPSEAFF.